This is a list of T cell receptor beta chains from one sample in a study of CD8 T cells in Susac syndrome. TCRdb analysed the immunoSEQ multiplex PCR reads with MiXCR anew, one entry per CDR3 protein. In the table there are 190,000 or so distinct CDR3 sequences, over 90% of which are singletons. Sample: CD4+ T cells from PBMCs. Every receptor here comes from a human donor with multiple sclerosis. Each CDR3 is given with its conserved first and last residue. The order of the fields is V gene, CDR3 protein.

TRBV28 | CASSPAPRSYEQYF
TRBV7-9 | CATALQETQYF
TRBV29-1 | CSVGGTTGYEQYF
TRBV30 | CAWARSSYEQYF
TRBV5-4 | CASSLYQGTDTQYF
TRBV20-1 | CSAHTPLTSGKFF
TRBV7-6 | CASSLVERETQYF
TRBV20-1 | CSARDSGELVNTEAFF
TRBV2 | CASSGVIETQYF
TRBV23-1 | CASKMTVNTGELFF